This T cell receptor (beta chain) was sequenced during a study of identical twins. This clonotype has only a few counts. The CDR3 consists of 13 residues. V dropped 4 bases and J dropped 4 bases, with 12 bases sitting between them. Germline CDR1 reads SGHRS; CDR2 reads YFSETQ. A universal primer binding site was introduced by template switching. The final cDNA contained unique molecular identifiers. TCRdb used MiXCR to reprocess the 5' RACE reads, holding one entry per CDR3 protein. The data contain roughly 190,000 distinct CDR3 sequences, about 16% of them singletons. The same specimen was also included in a second study, on T cells expressing NK-cell markers. According to that study: From sorted CD3+CD56+NKG2C+, CD3+CD56+NKG2C- and CD3+CD56-NKG2C+ T cells came the TCR beta repertoires. Eight donors were sequenced, seven testing HCMV-seropositive and one testing seronegative. For several donors, these clonotypes were likewise the leading ones in the CD3+CD56-NKG2C+ fraction.

The TCR sequence derives from a woman in her late teens or twenties in good health. The source material was CD8+ T cells sorted from blood. The rearrangement joins TRBV5-1 to TRBJ2-7; D assignment may be TRBD1 or TRBD2 (6 bases each). CDR3 sequence (DNA): TGCGCCAGCAGCCCCACAGGGACTTACGAGCAGTACTTC. This translates into CASSPTGTYEQYF. The full variable domain, completed using reference TRBV5-1 and TRBJ2-7, is KAGVTQTPRYLIKTRGQQVTLSCSPISGHRSVSWYQQTPGQGLQFLFEYFSETQRNKGNFPGRFSGRQFSNSRSEMNVSTLELGDSALYLCASSPTGTYEQYFGPGTRLTVT.